This record looks at one T cell receptor beta chain sequence and its context. The data stem from a study of blood T cell repertoires in COVID-19. Produced via immunoSEQ multiplex PCR; TCRdb's table is partial and in-frame only. This table holds tens of thousands of clones, about 80% found once. The ends lost 4 bases at V and 5 bases at J; junction bases unmatched: 7. Germline V gives CDR1 LNHNV, CDR2 YYDKDF (reference sequence). This CDR3 spans 14 amino acids. This clonotype originated in a human donor in a cohort sampled during active COVID-19. The sequenced sample consisted of peripheral blood. The V gene is TRBV15, the J gene TRBJ2-7, with 8 bases aligning to TRBD1. The CDR3 DNA reads TGTGCCACCAGCATCAGGACAGGGAAGAACGAGCAGTACTTC. Translation: CATSIRTGKNEQYF.